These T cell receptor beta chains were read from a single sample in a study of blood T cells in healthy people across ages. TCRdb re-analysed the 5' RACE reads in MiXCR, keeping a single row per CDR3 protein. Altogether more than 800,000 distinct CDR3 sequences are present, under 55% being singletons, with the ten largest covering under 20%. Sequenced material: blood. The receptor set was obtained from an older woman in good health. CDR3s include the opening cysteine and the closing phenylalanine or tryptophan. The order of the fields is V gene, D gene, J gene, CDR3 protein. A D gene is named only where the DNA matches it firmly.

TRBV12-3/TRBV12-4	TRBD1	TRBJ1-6	CASKDRDNSPLHF
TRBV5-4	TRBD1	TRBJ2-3	CASSHTGVSTDTQYF
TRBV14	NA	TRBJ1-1	CASSQPDPWDTEAFF
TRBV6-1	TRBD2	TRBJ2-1	CASSSTSGRARNEQFF
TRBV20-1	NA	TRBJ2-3	CSASGPFGGSTDTQYF
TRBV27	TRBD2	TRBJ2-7	CASSIAGNSYEQYF
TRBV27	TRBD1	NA	CASSFLGQGGHEQYF
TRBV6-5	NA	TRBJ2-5	CASSYSRGGWETQYF
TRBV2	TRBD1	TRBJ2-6	CASSATGVFPGANVLTF
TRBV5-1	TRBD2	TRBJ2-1	CASSLIPSLAGGPSEQFF
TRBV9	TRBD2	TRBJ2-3	CASSVVAGGPDTQYF
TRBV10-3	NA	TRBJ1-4	CAISETGKNEKLFF
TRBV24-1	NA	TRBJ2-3	CATSDPGTGTQYF
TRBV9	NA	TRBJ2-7	CASSVADRGSPYEQYF
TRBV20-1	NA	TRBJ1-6	CSARPGRGNSPLHF
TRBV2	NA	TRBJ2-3	CASSERRTSTDTQYF
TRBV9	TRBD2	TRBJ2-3	CASSARSGDTDTQYF
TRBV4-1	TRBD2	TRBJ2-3	CASSQGLSGRTDTQYF
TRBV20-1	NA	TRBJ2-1	CSARGPFANEQFF
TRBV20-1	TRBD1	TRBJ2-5	CSASKTGGFGQETQYF
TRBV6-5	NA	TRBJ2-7	CASSTLSVAVQYF
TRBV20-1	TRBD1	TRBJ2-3	CSALIFDRGYTDTQYF
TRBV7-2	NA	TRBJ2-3	CASSLGDRRDTQYF
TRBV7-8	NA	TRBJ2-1	CASSLEVNNNEQFF
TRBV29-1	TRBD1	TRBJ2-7	CSVEIRTGNYEQYF
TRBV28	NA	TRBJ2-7	CASRTYGLSGPYEQYF
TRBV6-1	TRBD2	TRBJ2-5	CASSPPMGLAGGSGTQYF
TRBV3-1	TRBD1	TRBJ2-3	CASSQGRQGASTDTQYF
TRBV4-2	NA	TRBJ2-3	CASSQDGTGATNTQYF
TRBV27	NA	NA	CASSSTRLGGVWTQYF
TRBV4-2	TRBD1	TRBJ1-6	CASSPRDRANSPLHF
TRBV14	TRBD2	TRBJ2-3	CASSHPRGLAGGTDTQYF
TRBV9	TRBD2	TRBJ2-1	CASSVEEGRVRNEQFF
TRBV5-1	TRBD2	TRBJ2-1	CASSFPSSGSSYNEQFF
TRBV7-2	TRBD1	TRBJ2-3	CASSLGGAGGPSTETQYF
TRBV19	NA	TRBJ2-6	CASSIEPAGANVLTF